This is a list of T cell receptor beta chains from one sample in a study of CD8 T cells in Susac syndrome. TCRdb independently ran MiXCR on the immunoSEQ multiplex PCR reads; one entry per CDR3 protein. The sample has approximately 230,000 distinct CDR3 sequences, 85% to 95% seen once. The sequencing input was CD4+ T cells from PBMCs. The source is a human donor with multiple sclerosis. CDR3s include the opening cysteine and the closing phenylalanine or tryptophan. A D gene is named only where the DNA matches it firmly. Clone size appears in some rows only: once, few, many, or a class for an expanded clone.

V gene: TRBV27; D gene: TRBD2; clone size: -; J gene: TRBJ2-3; CDR3 DNA: TGTGCCAGCAGTCCGCCGGGACTAGCGGGTCCAGATACGCAGTATTTT; CDR3 protein: CASSPPGLAGPDTQYF
V gene: TRBV3-1; D gene: TRBD2; clone size: -; J gene: TRBJ2-1; CDR3 DNA: TGTGCCAGCAGCCTTTCGCGGGGGGTCTCCTACAATGAGCAGTTCTTC; CDR3 protein: CASSLSRGVSYNEQFF
V gene: TRBV7-9; D gene: -; clone size: -; J gene: TRBJ2-1; CDR3 DNA: TGTGCCAGCAGCTTGTCAAGAGGGAGCTCCTACAATGAGCAGTTCTTC; CDR3 protein: CASSLSRGSSYNEQFF
V gene: TRBV24-1; D gene: -; clone size: -; J gene: TRBJ1-2; CDR3 DNA: TGTGCCACCAGTGATCGAGGCTATGGCTACACCTTC; CDR3 protein: CATSDRGYGYTF
V gene: TRBV7-9; D gene: -; clone size: once; J gene: TRBJ1-3; CDR3 DNA: TGTGCCAGCAGCGCGTCCGGGACACGGGCATCTGGAAACACCATATATTTT; CDR3 protein: CASSASGTRASGNTIYF
V gene: TRBV9; D gene: -; clone size: -; J gene: TRBJ2-3; CDR3 DNA: TGTGCCAGCAGCGACGACAGGGGAGGGCTCACAGATACGCAGTATTTT; CDR3 protein: CASSDDRGGLTDTQYF
V gene: TRBV29-1; D gene: -; clone size: -; J gene: TRBJ2-5; CDR3 DNA: TGCAGCGTTCATCAGGGCCTCGGCGGGGAGACCCAGTACTTC; CDR3 protein: CSVHQGLGGETQYF
V gene: TRBV6-2/TRBV6-3; D gene: TRBD1; clone size: -; J gene: TRBJ2-3; CDR3 DNA: TGTGCCAGCATTAACACAGGGGGTTCTAATACGCAGTATTTT; CDR3 protein: CASINTGGSNTQYF
V gene: TRBV20-1; D gene: -; clone size: -; J gene: TRBJ1-1; CDR3 DNA: TGCAGTGCTAGGGGCCATATGGGGAACACTGAAGCTTTCTTT; CDR3 protein: CSARGHMGNTEAFF
V gene: TRBV6-5; D gene: TRBD1; clone size: once; J gene: TRBJ2-4; CDR3 DNA: TGTGCCAGCAGTTACAAGGGGGCAGAGGTCAAAAACATTCAGTACTTC; CDR3 protein: CASSYKGAEVKNIQYF
V gene: TRBV4-1; D gene: -; clone size: -; J gene: TRBJ2-4; CDR3 DNA: TGCGCCAGCAGCCACTCGGACATTCTAGCCAAAAACATTCAGTACTTC; CDR3 protein: CASSHSDILAKNIQYF
V gene: TRBV12-3/TRBV12-4; D gene: -; clone size: once; J gene: TRBJ1-1; CDR3 DNA: TGTGCCAGCAGTTTCTCCGGAGGGGTTACTGAAGCTTTCTTT; CDR3 protein: CASSFSGGVTEAFF
V gene: TRBV3-1; D gene: TRBD2; clone size: once; J gene: TRBJ2-6; CDR3 DNA: TGTGCCAGCAGCCAAACTAGCGGAGGGATCTCTGGGGCCAACGTCCTGACTTTC; CDR3 protein: CASSQTSGGISGANVLTF
V gene: TRBV20-1; D gene: -; clone size: -; J gene: TRBJ1-1; CDR3 DNA: TGCAGTGCTAGTATCACTCACAACACTGAAGCTTTCTTT; CDR3 protein: CSASITHNTEAFF
V gene: TRBV20-1; D gene: TRBD2; clone size: -; J gene: TRBJ2-1; CDR3 DNA: TGCAGTGCCGAGGGGACTAGCGGGGTCAATGAGCAGTTCTTC; CDR3 protein: CSAEGTSGVNEQFF
V gene: TRBV6-1; D gene: -; clone size: -; J gene: TRBJ1-2; CDR3 DNA: TGTGCCAGCAGTGAAAAGCCGACAGCCTATGGCTACACCTTC; CDR3 protein: CASSEKPTAYGYTF
V gene: TRBV10-3; D gene: -; clone size: few; J gene: TRBJ1-1; CDR3 DNA: TGTGCCATCAAACCCGGGGTAGGTGAAGCTTTCTTT; CDR3 protein: CAIKPGVGEAFF
V gene: TRBV25-1; D gene: TRBD1; clone size: -; J gene: TRBJ2-1; CDR3 DNA: TGTGCCACTGGGACAGCTTCCTACAATGAGCAGTTCTTC; CDR3 protein: CATGTASYNEQFF
V gene: TRBV5-1; D gene: TRBD2; clone size: -; J gene: TRBJ2-7; CDR3 DNA: TGCGCCAGCAGCTTCACGATAGCGGGCGGGGGATCCTACGAGCAGTACTTC; CDR3 protein: CASSFTIAGGGSYEQYF
V gene: TRBV28; D gene: -; clone size: -; J gene: TRBJ2-7; CDR3 DNA: TGTGCCAGCAGTCTACAAGTGGGAGGGGGCCTTGTGCCCTCTTACGAGCAGTACTTC; CDR3 protein: CASSLQVGGGLVPSYEQYF
V gene: TRBV6-2/TRBV6-3; D gene: TRBD1; clone size: -; J gene: TRBJ2-5; CDR3 DNA: TGTGCCAGCAGTTGGCGTCAGGGGGCTTCCGGGGAGACCCAGTACTTC; CDR3 protein: CASSWRQGASGETQYF
V gene: TRBV9; D gene: -; clone size: -; J gene: TRBJ1-6; CDR3 DNA: TGTGCCAGCAGCGCGGGCAGGGGTGTTTCACCCCTCCACTTT; CDR3 protein: CASSAGRGVSPLHF
V gene: TRBV4-1; D gene: TRBD1; clone size: -; J gene: TRBJ1-2; CDR3 DNA: TGCGCCAGCAGACAAGTGGGAGGGGGCGCCAATGGGGGCTACACCTTC; CDR3 protein: CASRQVGGGANGGYTF
V gene: TRBV28; D gene: -; clone size: -; J gene: TRBJ1-2; CDR3 DNA: TGTGCCAGCCGGGCGGACACGTCCTATGGCTACACCTTC; CDR3 protein: CASRADTSYGYTF
V gene: TRBV29-1; D gene: -; clone size: -; J gene: TRBJ1-2; CDR3 DNA: TGCAGCGCCGATCAGGTTGGGGCGCGGTATGGCTACACCTTC; CDR3 protein: CSADQVGARYGYTF
V gene: TRBV7-9; D gene: -; clone size: once; J gene: TRBJ1-5; CDR3 DNA: TGTGCCAGCAGCTCCTATAGCCATCAGCCCCAGCATTTT; CDR3 protein: CASSSYSHQPQHF
V gene: TRBV5-4; D gene: TRBD1; clone size: -; J gene: TRBJ2-3; CDR3 DNA: TGTGCCAGCAGCTTGGTACAGGGGATGGATACGCAGTATTTT; CDR3 protein: CASSLVQGMDTQYF
V gene: TRBV7-9; D gene: TRBD1; clone size: -; J gene: TRBJ2-1; CDR3 DNA: TGTGCCAGCAGCTACCGGACAGGGGGCCACAATGAGCAGTTCTTC; CDR3 protein: CASSYRTGGHNEQFF
V gene: TRBV6-5; D gene: TRBD2; clone size: -; J gene: TRBJ2-7; CDR3 DNA: TGTGCCAGCAGTTACGGGCCGCTACTAGCGGGGGGCTCCCGCACCTACGAGCAGTACTTC; CDR3 protein: CASSYGPLLAGGSRTYEQYF
V gene: TRBV5-1; D gene: TRBD2; clone size: -; J gene: TRBJ2-5; CDR3 DNA: TGCGCCAGCAGCTTGCGACTAGCGGGAGGGTTAGAGACCCAGTACTTC; CDR3 protein: CASSLRLAGGLETQYF
V gene: TRBV5-1; D gene: TRBD2; clone size: -; J gene: TRBJ2-1; CDR3 DNA: TGCGCCAGCAGCTTCGGACTAGCGGGAGCTTCCTACAATGAGCAGTTCTTC; CDR3 protein: CASSFGLAGASYNEQFF
V gene: TRBV11-3; D gene: -; clone size: -; J gene: TRBJ2-5; CDR3 DNA: TGTGCCAGCAGCACCCGACAGCAAGAGACCCAGTACTTC; CDR3 protein: CASSTRQQETQYF
V gene: TRBV20-1; D gene: -; clone size: -; J gene: TRBJ2-7; CDR3 DNA: TGCAGTGCAAGACAGGAGGCCTACGAGCAGTACTTC; CDR3 protein: CSARQEAYEQYF
V gene: TRBV11-2; D gene: -; clone size: -; J gene: TRBJ2-1; CDR3 DNA: TGTGCCAGCAAGCCCCGGACCAATGAGCAGTTCTTC; CDR3 protein: CASKPRTNEQFF
V gene: TRBV2; D gene: -; clone size: -; J gene: TRBJ2-1; CDR3 DNA: TGTGCCAGCAGTGCTGGGTCGTGGAATGAGCAGTTCTTC; CDR3 protein: CASSAGSWNEQFF
V gene: TRBV11-3; D gene: TRBD1; clone size: -; J gene: TRBJ2-3; CDR3 DNA: TGTGCCAGCAGCTTAGATGACAGGGAATCCGATACGCAGTATTTT; CDR3 protein: CASSLDDRESDTQYF
V gene: TRBV27; D gene: TRBD1; clone size: -; J gene: TRBJ2-6; CDR3 DNA: TGTGCCAGCAGTTCGACCCGACAGGGGGTAAAATCTGGGGCCAACGTCCTGACTTTC; CDR3 protein: CASSSTRQGVKSGANVLTF
V gene: TRBV25-1; D gene: -; clone size: -; J gene: TRBJ2-5; CDR3 DNA: TGTGCCAGCAGCGCAGGCAGGGGCGGAGGGGAGACCCAGTACTTC; CDR3 protein: CASSAGRGGGETQYF
V gene: TRBV10-2; D gene: TRBD1; clone size: -; J gene: TRBJ1-1; CDR3 DNA: TGCGCCAGCATTAGGGACAGCGAGAACACTGAAGCTTTCTTT; CDR3 protein: CASIRDSENTEAFF
V gene: TRBV2; D gene: TRBD2; clone size: -; J gene: TRBJ2-7; CDR3 DNA: TGTGCCAGCAGTGTATGGCAGCGGGGACGGTTCGAGCAGTACTTC; CDR3 protein: CASSVWQRGRFEQYF
V gene: TRBV24-1; D gene: -; clone size: -; J gene: TRBJ2-6; CDR3 DNA: TGTGCCACCAGGGGGGAGAGCTCTGGGGCCAACGTCCTGACTTTC; CDR3 protein: CATRGESSGANVLTF
V gene: TRBV11-2; D gene: TRBD1; clone size: -; J gene: TRBJ2-7; CDR3 DNA: TGTGCCAGCAGCCGGGACAGTCCCTACGAGCAGTACTTC; CDR3 protein: CASSRDSPYEQYF
V gene: TRBV5-1; D gene: TRBD1; clone size: -; J gene: TRBJ1-2; CDR3 DNA: TGCGCCAGCAGCTTGGGGACAGGGGTCTATGGCTACACCTTC; CDR3 protein: CASSLGTGVYGYTF
V gene: TRBV20-1; D gene: -; clone size: -; J gene: TRBJ2-3; CDR3 DNA: TGCAGTGCTCCTAGCCTAAGGCAGTATTTT; CDR3 protein: CSAPSLRQYF
V gene: TRBV12-3/TRBV12-4; D gene: -; clone size: -; J gene: TRBJ1-5; CDR3 DNA: TGTGCCAGCAGTAACAGGGTTCAGCCCCAGCATTTT; CDR3 protein: CASSNRVQPQHF
V gene: TRBV11-2; D gene: TRBD2; clone size: -; J gene: TRBJ2-7; CDR3 DNA: TGTGCCAGCAGCTGGGGCGGGAGATACGAGCAGTACTTC; CDR3 protein: CASSWGGRYEQYF
V gene: TRBV14; D gene: -; clone size: -; J gene: TRBJ2-1; CDR3 DNA: TGTGCCAGCAGTGAAACCCTCGGATTTAGCTCCTACAATGAGCAGTTCTTC; CDR3 protein: CASSETLGFSSYNEQFF
V gene: TRBV4-1; D gene: TRBD2; clone size: -; J gene: TRBJ2-3; CDR3 DNA: TGCGCCAGCAGCCAAGTTGTACTAGCGGGGGGGGATACGCAGTATTTT; CDR3 protein: CASSQVVLAGGDTQYF
V gene: TRBV6-6; D gene: -; clone size: -; J gene: TRBJ2-7; CDR3 DNA: TGTGCCAGCACCCAAGGCAGGTCCGAGCAGTACTTC; CDR3 protein: CASTQGRSEQYF
V gene: TRBV30; D gene: -; clone size: -; J gene: TRBJ2-3; CDR3 DNA: TGTGCCTGGAGTGGTTGGGCCGTCGATACGCAGTATTTT; CDR3 protein: CAWSGWAVDTQYF